The T cell receptor beta chain under discussion was sequenced for a study of control samples from healthy donors and cancer patients. Profiling relied on immunoSEQ multiplex PCR, and the TCRdb table lists in-frame clones only, not all of them. This sample carries 150,000 to 200,000 clones, almost 90% of them seen once, and the ten largest clones take about 1.4%. The sequencing input was blood. The source is a woman between 50 and 59 years old in good health.

CDR3 in DNA: TGTGCCAGAAGCTTGGTGGGGCCACCTTTCTACGAGCAGTACTTC. This encodes CARSLVGPPFYEQYF. The chain is built from TRBV5-3 and TRBJ2-7; maybe TRBD1 (5 bases). TRBV5-3 is recorded as an ORF, its role being uncertain. V lost 0 bases and J 3 bases, leaving 13 bases between the germline ends. The CDR3 extends over 15 amino acids.